The table lists the clone carrying this T cell receptor beta chain with a few counts. No antigen is known for it. The CDR3 contains 16 residues. With 5 bases clipped from V and 7 bases from J, the junction kept 7 bases outside the gene matches. From germline, CDR1 is SEHNR and CDR2 FQNEAQ (reference sequence). This sample was taken from a study of T cells in Graves' hyperthyroidism and ophthalmopathy. At the level of the study: It was at initial diagnosis, before any treatment, that peripheral blood was collected. Study-wide results and limits: Through a model of 13 V-J features, ophthalmopathy was separated from stable hyperthyroidism.

Stable Graves' hyperthyroidism meant no ophthalmopathy progression within 18 months. The authors obtained PBMCs from around 11 ml of fresh peripheral blood. RNA transcripts yielded amplified TCR beta CDR3 regions. HTBI primers drove first-round RT-PCR of the TCR CDR3. Each CDR3 protein is one row after TCRdb ran MiXCR on the multiplex PCR reads. The table lists 600,000 to 650,000 distinct CDR3 sequences, around 16% of them singletons. V is TRBV7-9 and J is TRBJ2-1; 14 bases are shared with TRBD2. Material: blood. The clonotype comes from a woman in her 30s with Graves' hyperthyroidism. Written as DNA, the CDR3 is TGTGCCAGCAGCCCGACTAGCGGGAGGGCCTGGAATGAGCAGTTCTTC. This translates into CASSPTSGRAWNEQFF.